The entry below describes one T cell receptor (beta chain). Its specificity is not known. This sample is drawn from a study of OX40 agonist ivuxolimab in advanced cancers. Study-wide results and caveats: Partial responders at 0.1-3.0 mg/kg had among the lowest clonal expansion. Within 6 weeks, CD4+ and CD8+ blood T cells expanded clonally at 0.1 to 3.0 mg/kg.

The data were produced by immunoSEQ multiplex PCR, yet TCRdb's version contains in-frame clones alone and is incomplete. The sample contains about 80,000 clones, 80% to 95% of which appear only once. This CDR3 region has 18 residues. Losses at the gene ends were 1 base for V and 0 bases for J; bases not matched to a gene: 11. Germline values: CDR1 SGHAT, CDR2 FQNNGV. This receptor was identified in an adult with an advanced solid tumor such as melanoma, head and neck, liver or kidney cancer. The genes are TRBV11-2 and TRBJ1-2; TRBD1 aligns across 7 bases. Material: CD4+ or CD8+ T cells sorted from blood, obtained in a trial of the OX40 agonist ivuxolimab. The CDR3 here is CASSLVPGQQTTNYGYTF. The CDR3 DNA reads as TGTGCCAGCAGCTTAGTGCCGGGACAGCAGACCACTAACTATGGCTACACCTTC.